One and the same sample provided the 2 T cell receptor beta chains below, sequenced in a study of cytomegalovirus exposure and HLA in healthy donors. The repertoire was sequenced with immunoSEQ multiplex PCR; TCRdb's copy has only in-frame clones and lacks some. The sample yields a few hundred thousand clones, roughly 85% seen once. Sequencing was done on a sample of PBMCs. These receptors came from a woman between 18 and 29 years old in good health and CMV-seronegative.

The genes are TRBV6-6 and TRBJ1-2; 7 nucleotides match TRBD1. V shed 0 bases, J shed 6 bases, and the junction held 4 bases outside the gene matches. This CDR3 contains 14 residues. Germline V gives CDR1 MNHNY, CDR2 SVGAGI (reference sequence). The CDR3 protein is CASSYSRGLDGYTF. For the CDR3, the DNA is TGTGCCAGCAGTTACTCGAGGGGGCTCGATGGCTACACCTTC.

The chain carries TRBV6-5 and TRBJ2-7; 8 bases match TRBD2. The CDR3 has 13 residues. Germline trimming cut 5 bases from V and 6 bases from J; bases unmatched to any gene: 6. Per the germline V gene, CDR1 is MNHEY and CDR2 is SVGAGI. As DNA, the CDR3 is TGTGCCAGCAGTCTTAGCGGGACGGGCGAGCAGTACTTC. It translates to CASSLSGTGEQYF.